A selection of T cell receptor beta chains follows, all from one sample in a study of cytomegalovirus exposure and HLA in healthy donors. The method was immunoSEQ multiplex PCR; TCRdb's version includes in-frame clones alone and lacks a portion of them. Counted here are 50,000 or so clones, approximately 70% occurring once; the ten biggest clones make up approximately 10%. The sample taken for sequencing was PBMCs. Receptors originate from a woman aged 45-65 years in good health and CMV-seronegative. CDR3s include the opening cysteine and the closing phenylalanine or tryptophan. The D gene is left open where the match is weak.

D gene: TRBD2; V gene: TRBV6-6; J gene: TRBJ2-1; CDR3 protein: CASSSPSGRPVNEQFF; CDR3 DNA: TGTGCCAGCAGTTCCCCTAGCGGGAGGCCCGTCAATGAGCAGTTCTTC
D gene: -; V gene: TRBV19; J gene: TRBJ2-1; CDR3 protein: CASSMGWRGSENEQFF; CDR3 DNA: TGTGCCAGTAGTATGGGGTGGAGGGGATCGGAAAACGAGCAGTTCTTC
D gene: -; V gene: TRBV7-2; J gene: TRBJ1-3; CDR3 protein: CASSTPSGGNTIYF; CDR3 DNA: TGTGCCAGCAGCACCCCCTCAGGGGGAAACACCATATATTTT
D gene: TRBD1; V gene: TRBV28; J gene: TRBJ2-7; CDR3 protein: CASSLGGALREQYF; CDR3 DNA: TGTGCCAGCAGTCTAGGGGGCGCACTCCGCGAGCAGTACTTC
D gene: TRBD1; V gene: TRBV5-8; J gene: TRBJ2-1; CDR3 protein: CASSSSTGSKFF; CDR3 DNA: TGTGCCAGCAGTTCCTCGACAGGGAGCAAGTTCTTC
D gene: TRBD1; V gene: TRBV19; J gene: TRBJ2-7; CDR3 protein: CASSGQGNEQYF; CDR3 DNA: TGTGCCAGTAGTGGACAGGGGAACGAGCAGTACTTC
D gene: -; V gene: TRBV5-1; J gene: TRBJ2-1; CDR3 protein: CASSFGTPDNEQFF; CDR3 DNA: TGCGCCAGCAGCTTCGGGACTCCGGACAATGAGCAGTTCTTC
D gene: TRBD1; V gene: TRBV11-2; J gene: TRBJ1-4; CDR3 protein: CASSTGQGTTNEKLFF; CDR3 DNA: TGTGCCAGCAGCACCGGACAGGGGACAACTAATGAAAAACTGTTTTTT
D gene: -; V gene: TRBV27; J gene: TRBJ1-1; CDR3 protein: CASSPQAGIAEAFF; CDR3 DNA: TGTGCCAGCAGTCCCCAGGCAGGGATCGCTGAAGCTTTCTTT
D gene: TRBD1; V gene: TRBV27; J gene: TRBJ1-1; CDR3 protein: CASISGQMNTEAFF; CDR3 DNA: TGTGCCAGCATATCGGGACAGATGAACACTGAAGCTTTCTTT
D gene: TRBD2; V gene: TRBV4-3; J gene: TRBJ2-2; CDR3 protein: CASSGRRGATGELFF; CDR3 DNA: TGCGCCAGCAGCGGTCGGCGGGGGGCTACCGGGGAGCTGTTTTTT